The entry below describes one T cell receptor beta chain. No cognate antigen has been identified for it. No qualities accompany the bases; no much larger clone lies one base away. This specimen comes from a study of cytomegalovirus exposure and HLA in healthy donors (TCRdb year 2017). Looking at the study overall: An earlier analysis of fewer than 750 of the donors reported about 300 Gb of sequence data and roughly 120 million unique TCR beta sequences obtained from around 180 million T cells. A later genetic analysis used genome-wide SNP genotypes for about 60% of the roughly 700 donors, treating that subset as a discovery cohort. Donor age, sex, ethnicity and CMV serostatus were compiled alongside the repertoire data. Among 300 to 450 genotyped donors of the cohort, an average of roughly 240,000 unique TCR beta nucleotide sequences were sequenced per donor, roughly a sixth of them non-productive. A separate validation cohort of roughly 130 different subjects was used in addition to the 666-subject first cohort. HLA typing included class I and class II loci at four-digit resolution. The study aimed to test whether cataloging public T cell receptors could reveal signatures of past pathogen exposure. Rather than using new phenotypic data, the later analysis identified candidate immune exposures from TCR beta sequences and from how often those sequences occurred across donors. The study used immunosequencing to profile the T cell repertoires of 670 or so subjects and linked those repertoires to cytomegalovirus serostatus. An early release that covered roughly 600 HLA-typed donors contained approximately 290 gigabases of sequencing data and tens of millions of unique TCR sequences. All discovery cohort repertoires had been generated using a single sequencing platform. A later analysis re-examined previously published TCR beta repertoires from about 700 donors and added high-resolution HLA genotyping to investigate patterns of TCR occurrence. Of the 398 genotyped donors, roughly 85% fell in the genetic ancestry cluster associated with self-reported Caucasian donors. The number of donors typed differed by locus, with about 629-640 for A, B, C, DRB1 and DQB1, approximately 500 for DQA1, over 600 for DPA1, and roughly 450 for DPB1. A handful of DR-DQ haplotypes were handled as single units for association and clustering because linkage in the cohort was strong. To predict cytomegalovirus infection status, the study combined high-throughput TCR immunosequencing, statistical association of individual TCRs with disease status, and machine learning. To decide whether each TCR beta V gene segment behaved as functional or pseudogenic, an earlier analysis of some 540 of the donors relied on high-throughput TCR beta sequencing. The research as a whole found: In a later analysis, several top co-occurrence clusters were reported to appear linked to parvovirus B19, influenza, CMV and Epstein-Barr virus. In vitro tests confirmed that a few of the cytomegalovirus-associated TCR beta chains recognize cytomegalovirus antigens. The study listed approximately 150 TCR beta chains as associated with cytomegalovirus. For the cohort, immune exposure information was limited to CMV serostatus. In a later analysis, HLA-associated TCR beta chains showed more clonal expansion and lower generation probabilities than non-associated chains that were equally common. Sequencing depth was assumed to be roughly uniform across donors in the presence/absence analyses, though that assumption may not hold. A further reported finding was that TCR beta sequences accurately predicted the HLA-A and HLA-B alleles for most subjects in the first cohort. Linkage disequilibrium might explain the correlated functional status among segregating V segments, but an unknown experimental factor could not be excluded. The cohort was sequenced for TCR beta chains only, and without alpha or paired-chain data the features that could be detected were limited. In a later analysis, most CMV-associated TCR beta chains were found to appear HLA-restricted, with HLA associations seemingly driven largely by CMV exposure. When HLA alleles, especially DR and DQ, strongly co-occurred, TCR associations were difficult to assign to individual alleles. Because HLA typing was unavailable for some donors at each locus, only the typed subset was used in association tests. The 87-base-pair reads could not distinguish some IMGT-functional V segments, including TRBV6-2 and TRBV6-3, so those segments were excluded. The classifier was reported to diagnose cytomegalovirus status with high specificity and sensitivity in both the original cohort and the validation cohort. At a false discovery rate of 0.05, a later analysis linked about 16,000 TCR beta sequences to specific HLA alleles. A group of highly shared sequence variants was considered likely to be a technical artifact of the sequencing pipeline. In an earlier analysis of 500 to 650 of the donors, most TCR beta V segments appeared in productive rearrangements about 90% or about 30% of the time, broadly matching IMGT annotations. Most TCR sequences were seen in very few donors, while some public TCRs were found in many individuals. The authors suggested that the approach could potentially be generalized to other disease states and immunological phenotypes. V-gene and J-gene trimming of TCR beta chains was associated with a missense DCLRE1C variant in a later genetic analysis, and the association was replicated in an independent cohort. Because counts were too low, about 15 rarely observed V segments, including chromosome 9 orphons, were left out of the earlier analysis of a few hundred of the donors. A later analysis found that TCR association rates varied across HLA loci, with DRB1 alleles showing the most associated TCRs and HLA-C alleles the fewest. Compared with the approximately 710-donor mean, donors in an Asian-associated ancestry cluster had fewer N-insertions in productive TCRs, according to a later genetic analysis.

Library method: the immunoSEQ multiplex PCR assay. For the multiplex PCR, a mixture combining 60 forward primers for TCR Vbeta segments and 13 reverse primers for TCR Jbeta segments was used. A multiplex PCR assay on genomic DNA amplified the CDR3 region of rearranged TCR beta genes. The Illumina HiSeq System was used to sequence the amplified TCR beta libraries as 87-base-pair reads. In the paper's pipeline: A later analysis counted about 82 million unique TCR beta chains across the 550 to 800 repertoires, and roughly 10 million of these chains were shared by at least two donors. To remove PCR and sequencing errors, raw reads were error-corrected and collapsed into unique sequences using a nearest-neighbor algorithm that merged closely related sequences. CDR3 sequences were aligned to IMGT reference sequences to assign V, D and J gene segments. Each retained sequence needed at least a six-nucleotide match to both a V gene segment and a J gene segment. A rearrangement was called productive if the CDR3 had no stop codons and remained in frame with V and J, and every other rearrangement was called non-productive. Following IMGT convention, CDR3 was defined as the stretch from the second conserved V-encoded cysteine to the conserved J-encoded phenylalanine. Sequences without an unambiguous match to a single V gene segment were excluded from the earlier analysis of about 640 of the donors. In an earlier analysis of some 590 of the donors, a V segment was called functional when productive rearrangements were above 56.7%, and segregating when the standard deviation between donors exceeded 5%. A statistical classification framework was built to diagnose cytomegalovirus status from the catalog of TCR beta chain sequences. V and J gene assignment, in a later analysis, came from comparing TCR nucleotide sequences with IMGT/GENE-DB human TR gene sequences. In a later analysis, CDR3 sequences and most-parsimonious VDJ recombination scenarios were assigned using the TCRdist pipeline. In a later analysis, each TCR beta chain was defined by its CDR3 amino acid sequence together with its V-gene family, and reads lacking a unique V-gene family were excluded. A later analysis removed 600 or so highly shared, low-generation-probability nucleotide sequences to deal with suspected cross-contamination and a sequencing artifact. In a later analysis, a clonal expansion index for each public chain was calculated from normalized within-repertoire ranks of inferred template counts. A later analysis computed generation probabilities with a VDJ recombination model fitted to out-of-frame rearrangements, and checked the results against IGoR. A later analysis scored TCR-TCR, TCR-HLA and TCR-CMV co-occurrence with hypergeometric tests, applying a repertoire-size bias correction to TCR pairs. To estimate false discovery rates, a later analysis permuted the HLA or CMV assignments 20 times. In a later analysis, co-occurring TCRs were grouped using DBSCAN, and TCRdist sequence similarity was added for clustering within HLA-allele-positive subsets. Co-occurrence clustering excluded repertoires with fewer than 30,000 or more than 120,000 public chains, plus five with anomalous nucleotide sharing. The table comes from immuneACCESS by way of TCRdb, which keeps in-frame sequences with V and J called. Part of the clones is missing from these tables; in studies checked, under half for an unresolved V gene and the rest for unknown reasons. V and J calls and clone size are as listed in that table; D and trimming were resolved from the DNA. Across this sample there are 100,000 to 150,000 clones, with over 65% seen only once. In total, the top ten clones hold about 1.9% of the sample.

The cohort consisted of 600 or so healthy bone marrow donors. All cohort members were sampled while nominally healthy, although unrecorded immune exposures were likely present. The donor was CMV seronegative and belonged to the group of 350 to 400 seronegative cohort members. A peripheral blood sample was collected from each donor, and TCR beta sequencing was performed on peripheral blood mononuclear cells. The Qiagen DNeasy Blood Extraction Kit was used to extract genomic DNA from the blood cell samples. V trim: 0 bases; J trim: 5 bases; unmatched bases: 4. The germline V gene provides CDR1 SGHRS and CDR2 YFSETQ. The CDR3 numbers 14 residues from cysteine through phenylalanine. The retained sequence is limited to the CDR3, 42 bases, with the frame set at the first base.

Recombination linked TRBV5-1 to TRBJ2-5; 7 bases in the middle match TRBD1. The sample was PBMCs. This TCR derives from a man over 45 in good health and CMV-seronegative. Here is the DNA: TGCGCCAGCAGCTTGGAGGGGGCTCGGGAGACCCAGTACTTC. Protein translation: CASSLEGARETQYF.